Sequencing of this T cell receptor (beta chain) was carried out in a study of blood T cell repertoires in COVID-19. Trimming removed 3 bases at V and 0 bases at J, with 12 bases between. The CDR3 totals 16 residues. From germline, CDR1 is SGHAT and CDR2 FQNNGV. The method was immunoSEQ multiplex PCR; TCRdb's version includes in-frame clones alone and lacks a portion of them. The sample consists of approximately 360,000 clones, over 80% of them appearing once. The V call is TRBV11-2, the J call TRBJ2-4, with D perhaps matching TRBD2 (5 bases). The sequenced sample consisted of PBMCs or T cells enriched from blood (not recorded which). The source of this sequence is a woman between 45 and 60 years old who had recovered from COVID-19. Here the CDR3 DNA reads TGTGCCAGCAGCTTCTTTCGGGGTCTAGCCAAAAACATTCAGTACTTC. Translation gives CASSFFRGLAKNIQYF.